The 21 T cell receptor beta chains in this list originate from one sample, sequenced in a study of T cells after yellow fever vaccination. TCRdb itself ran the 5' RACE reads through MiXCR, one entry per CDR3 protein. The sample records 25,000 to 30,000 distinct CDR3 sequences, about 6% being singletons. Sequences were derived from PBMCs, either bulk or a sorted T-cell subset (CD4+, CD8+, memory, or dextramer-sorted; not recorded which), sampled on the day of the yellow fever booster vaccination. These receptors all come from a man aged 30-40 years who received the YFV17D yellow fever vaccine.

The chain is built from TRBV9 and TRBJ1-1, with unresolved D. V was cut by 4 bases and J by 2 bases, with 6 bases left in between. The germline V gene encodes CDR1 SGDLS and CDR2 YYNGEE. CDR3 size: 12 residues. The CDR3 DNA reads as TGTGCCAGCAGCCCGTATAACACTGAAGCTTTCTTT. Amino acid sequence: CASSPYNTEAFF.

This clonotype was detected many times. The J gene is TRBJ2-3, the V gene TRBV7-9, with a possible D match to TRBD1 (5 bases). This CDR3 comprises 13 residues. Germline assignment: CDR1 SEHNR and CDR2 FQNEAQ (reference sequence). With 5 bases removed from V and 4 bases from J, the gap between germline ends came to 10 bases. CDR3 sequence reads: CASSTRGPDTQYF. CDR3 DNA: TGTGCCAGCAGCACAAGGGGCCCAGATACGCAGTATTTT.

This clonotype was counted at least ten times. The genes are TRBV7-2 and TRBJ2-1; 11 nucleotides match TRBD2. The CDR3 is 16 amino acids. The germline V gene encodes CDR1 SGHTA and CDR2 FQGNSA. J lost 11 bases, V lost 5 bases, and 14 bases had no gene match. CDR3 DNA sequence: TGTGCCAGCAGCCAGGGGAGGGCTAGCGGGAGGCAGCAGCAGTTCTTC. Translation gives CASSQGRASGRQQQFF.

In its sample, this clonotype was seen a few times. This sequence joins TRBV12-3 or TRBV12-4 and TRBJ2-1; no definite D call. Trimming removed 1 base from V and 5 bases from J, with 6 bases in between. The CDR3 is made up of 13 amino acids. CDR3 in amino acids: CASSLGSHNEQFF. The DNA of the CDR3 is TGTGCCAGCAGTTTAGGATCCCACAATGAGCAGTTCTTC.

The chain combines TRBV4-3 with TRBJ2-5; D gene unclear. With 4 bases removed from V and 6 bases from J, the gap between germline ends came to 18 bases. CDR3 length: 15 residues. CDR1 is LGHNA and CDR2 is YSLEER in the germline V gene. CDR3 region: CASSLQVKGGKTQYF. Written as DNA, the CDR3 is TGCGCCAGCAGCCTCCAGGTGAAGGGTGGAAAGACCCAGTACTTC.

This clonotype has at least ten counts. The chain joins TRBV7-9 to TRBJ2-1, with D unclear. Germline V lookup: CDR1 SEHNR, CDR2 FQNEAQ (reference sequence). V was pared by 5 bases and J by 7 bases, with 9 bases between. This CDR3 spans 12 amino acids. This chain's CDR3 is CASSKTRNEQFF. The CDR3, as DNA: TGTGCCAGCAGCAAAACCAGGAATGAGCAGTTCTTC.

This clonotype has a count of ten or more. V gene TRBV11-1 combines with J gene TRBJ2-1, with D unresolved. From germline, CDR1 is SGHAT and CDR2 FQDESV (reference sequence). The CDR3 spans 18 residues. The ends were cut back, 0 bases at V and 2 bases at J, with 17 bases in the middle. The CDR3: CASSLAGGVGKTYNEQFF. CDR3 in DNA: TGTGCCAGCAGCTTAGCGGGCGGAGTCGGTAAGACCTACAATGAGCAGTTCTTC.

This clonotype has ten or more counts. The rearrangement joins TRBV20-1 to TRBJ2-3; D not certain. Germline loops: CDR1 DFQATT, CDR2 SNEGSKA (reference sequence). The CDR3 consists of 16 residues. V gave up 3 bases and J gave up 2 bases, with 18 bases separating them. This chain's CDR3 is CSARSAVITYTDTQYF. DNA of the CDR3: TGCAGTGCTAGGTCGGCTGTTATTACTTACACAGATACGCAGTATTTT.

A note on this clonotype: A much larger clone differs from this one at a single base, so this may be a read error. The V call is TRBV20-1, the J call TRBJ2-5, with no clear D. The germline gives CDR1 DFQATT, CDR2 SNEGSKA (reference sequence). The CDR3 is 12 amino acids. The CDR3 is CRARDGQETQYF. The CDR3 DNA sequence: TGCAGAGCTAGAGACGGACAAGAGACCCAGTACTTC.

Ten or more counts support this clonotype. V gene TRBV10-3 combines with J gene TRBJ2-7; 7 bases align to TRBD1. CDR1 ENHRY and CDR2 SYGVKD come from the germline V gene. V lost 4 bases to trimming and J lost 0 bases; unmatched junction nucleotides: 6. The CDR3 is 15 residues long. CDR3 amino acids: CAISGTGRSSYEQYF. CDR3 sequence (DNA): TGTGCCATCAGTGGGACAGGACGAAGCTCCTACGAGCAGTACTTC.

J is TRBJ2-5 and V is TRBV7-2; a weak D match, TRBD1 (6 bases). CDR1 SGHTA and CDR2 FQGNSA come from the germline V gene. V gave up 9 bases and J gave up 0 bases, with 8 bases separating them. This CDR3 comprises 12 residues. CDR3 coding DNA: TGTGCCAGTCGGGACAACCAAGAGACCCAGTACTTC. Its translation is CASRDNQETQYF.

This clonotype has at least ten counts. V gene TRBV18 combines with J gene TRBJ2-3; TRBD1 matches at 8 bases. CDR1 and CDR2 from the germline V gene are KGHSH and LQKENI. The CDR3 is made up of 16 amino acids. The V segment lost 3 bases and the J segment 3 bases; nucleotides outside the gene matches: 8. In DNA, the CDR3 is TGTGCCAGCTCACCGTTTCTTGACAGGGGTACAGATACGCAGTATTTT. It translates to CASSPFLDRGTDTQYF.

This clonotype appeared many times. The chain combines TRBV7-2 with TRBJ1-4; D is uncertain. Trimming took 2 bases from V and 0 from J, leaving 7 bases between them. The germline V gene encodes CDR1 SGHTA and CDR2 FQGNSA. The CDR3 contains 15 residues. CDR3 protein: CASSLYGTTNEKLFF. CDR3 in DNA: TGTGCCAGCAGCTTATACGGAACAACTAATGAAAAACTGTTTTTT.

This clonotype was detected many times. The chain has TRBV7-2 and TRBJ2-1, with D tentatively TRBD1 (5 bases). The CDR3 has 16 residues. Germline V lookup: CDR1 SGHTA, CDR2 FQGNSA. Trimming left V 4 bases short and J 4 bases short, with 17 bases between. The CDR3 protein is CASSSIGQGGYNEQFF. CDR3 nucleotides: TGTGCCAGCAGCTCCATTGGACAAGGCGGTTACAATGAGCAGTTCTTC.

In the case of this clonotype: This may be a read error, as it is one base from a much larger clone. V usage is TRBV7-6 and J usage is TRBJ2-7; maybe TRBD1 (6 bases). The V end was cut by 4 bases, the J end by 6 bases, with 13 bases between. CDR1 and CDR2 from the germline V gene are SGHVS and FNYEAQ. The CDR3 runs to 13 residues. CDR3 nucleotides: TGTGCCAGCAGCTCAGGGGAGCCTTTCGAGCAGTACTTC. As protein: CASSSGEPFEQYF.

This clonotype is judged medium-sized. The chain is built from TRBV12-3 or TRBV12-4 and TRBJ2-7; weak D call: TRBD2 (6 bases). The CDR3 consists of 11 residues. V was pared by 4 bases and J by 6 bases, with 7 bases between. The DNA of the CDR3 is TGTGCCAGCAGTTCCGGGGGCGAGCAGTACTTC. As protein: CASSSGGEQYF.

This clonotype was seen repeatedly, ten times or more. The chain employs TRBV5-4 and TRBJ1-4; D gene uncertain. CDR1 and CDR2 from the germline V gene are SGHNT and YYREEE (reference sequence). Trimming took 0 bases from V and 8 from J, leaving 5 bases between them. The CDR3 consists of 12 residues. The CDR3 reads CASSLAGEKLFF. The CDR3 DNA reads TGTGCCAGCAGCTTGGCTGGAGAAAAACTGTTTTTT.

This clonotype showed up many times. The chain links TRBV6-1 to TRBJ1-1, with D perhaps TRBD1 (5 bases). The CDR3 is 13 amino acids. Germline V CDR1 and CDR2: MNHNS, SASEGT. Trimming stripped 6 bases from V and 3 bases from J, with 11 bases between. The CDR3 sequence is CASSRVLDTEAFF. The CDR3 DNA sequence: TGTGCCAGCAGCAGGGTTCTGGACACTGAAGCTTTCTTT.

This clonotype was counted ten times or more. This sequence joins TRBV5-1 and TRBJ2-5, with D hard to call. Trimming removed 2 bases from V and 5 bases from J, with 7 bases in between. The CDR3 has 12 amino acids. Germline V gene sequence: CDR1 SGHRS, CDR2 YFSETQ. The CDR3 loop is CASSFNRETQYF. In DNA, the CDR3 is TGCGCCAGCAGCTTCAACCGGGAGACCCAGTACTTC.

This clonotype was detected a few times. This chain joins TRBV12-3 or TRBV12-4 and TRBJ2-2; 12 bases are a match to TRBD2. The CDR3 is 14 amino acids. V lost 1 base and J lost 9; bases outside the gene matches: 0. The CDR3 DNA reads TGTGCCAGCAGTTTAGGGACTAGCGGGAGGGAGCTGTTTTTT. It translates to CASSLGTSGRELFF.

This clonotype was recorded many times. This chain's CDR3 is CSARGDRPGTANIQYF. The DNA of the CDR3 is TGCAGTGCTAGGGGGGATAGGCCAGGGACGGCAAACATTCAGTACTTC. The rearrangement links TRBV20-1 to TRBJ2-4; perhaps D is TRBD1 or TRBD2 (5 bases each). The CDR3 runs to 16 residues. Germline V gene data show CDR1 as DFQATT and CDR2 as SNEGSKA (reference sequence). Trimming took off 3 bases at V and 6 bases at J, with 21 bases between the two ends.